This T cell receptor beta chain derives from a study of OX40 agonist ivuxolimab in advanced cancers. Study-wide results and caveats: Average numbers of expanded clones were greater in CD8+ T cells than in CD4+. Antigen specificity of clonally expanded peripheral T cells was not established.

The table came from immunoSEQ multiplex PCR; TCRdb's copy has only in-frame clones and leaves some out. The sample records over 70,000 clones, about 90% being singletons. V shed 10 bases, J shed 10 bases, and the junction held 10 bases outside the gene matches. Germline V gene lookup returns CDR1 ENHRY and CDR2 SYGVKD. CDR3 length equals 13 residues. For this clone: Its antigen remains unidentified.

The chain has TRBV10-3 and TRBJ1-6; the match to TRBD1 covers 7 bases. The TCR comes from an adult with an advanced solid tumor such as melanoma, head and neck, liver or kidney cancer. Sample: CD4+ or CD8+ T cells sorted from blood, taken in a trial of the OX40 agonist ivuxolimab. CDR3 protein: CATNPGTESPLHF. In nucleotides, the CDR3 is TGTGCCACGAACCCCGGGACAGAGTCACCCCTCCACTTT.